The 7 T cell receptor beta chains in this list originate from one sample, sequenced in a study of T cell responses to AZD1222 COVID-19 vaccine. The assay was immunoSEQ multiplex PCR, and TCRdb's table has in-frame clones only and misses some. The sample has about 180,000 clones, approximately 86% seen once. Here the sequenced sample was peripheral blood, taken 28 days after the second AZD1222 dose. Receptors were obtained from an adult who received the AZD1222 COVID-19 vaccine.

The rearrangement links TRBV7-6 to TRBJ2-6; perhaps TRBD1 as D (6 bases). V lost 5 bases and J lost 0, with 11 bases in between. Germline loops: CDR1 SGHVS, CDR2 FNYEAQ. The CDR3 sequence is 16 residues long. The CDR3, as DNA: TGTGCCAGCAGCACCGGACAGCCCTCTGGGGCCAACGTCCTGACTTTC. Encoded protein: CASSTGQPSGANVLTF.

This clone was observed a few times. V and J are TRBV6-5 and TRBJ2-7; 7 nucleotides line up with TRBD1. The germline V gene has CDR1 MNHEY and CDR2 SVGAGI. Trimming at V came to 0 bases and at J to 2 bases, leaving 7 bases not matched to a gene. The CDR3 is 16 residues long. The CDR3 region is CASSYSRQGNPYEQYF. In DNA form, the CDR3 reads TGTGCCAGCAGTTACTCAAGACAGGGTAACCCCTACGAGCAGTACTTC.

This rearrangement joins TRBV10-3 to TRBJ1-5; the D gene is possibly TRBD1 (5 bases). Deletions cut 2 bases from V and 4 bases from J, with 12 bases between. Germline values: CDR1 ENHRY, CDR2 SYGVKD. The CDR3 contains 15 residues. CDR3 nucleotide sequence: TGTGCCATCAGTGAGCGGCAGGGAGAGAATCAGCCCCAGCATTTT. Residues: CAISERQGENQPQHF.

The V and J genes are TRBV19 and TRBJ1-5, with D hard to call. Trimming removed 0 bases from V and 7 bases from J, with 13 bases in between. Germline CDR1 reads LNHDA; CDR2 reads SQIVND (reference sequence). This CDR3 has 15 residues. The CDR3 spells CASSIDQAGRQPQHF. In DNA form, the CDR3 reads TGTGCCAGTAGTATAGATCAGGCAGGTCGGCAGCCCCAGCATTTT.

The V and J genes are TRBV2 and TRBJ1-1, with a tentative D call TRBD1 (6 bases). Germline CDR1 SNHLY, CDR2 FYNNEI. Deletions cut 2 bases from V and 7 bases from J, with 17 bases between. This CDR3 has 15 amino acids. The CDR3 sequence: CASSERIGGRDEAFF. DNA for the CDR3: TGTGCCAGCAGTGAAAGGATCGGGGGGCGCGATGAAGCTTTCTTT.

The chain recombines TRBV18 with TRBJ2-7, with TRBD2 matching 9 bases. Germline V gene lookup returns CDR1 KGHSH and CDR2 LQKENI. Losses at the gene ends were 3 bases for V and 7 bases for J; bases not matched to a gene: 7. CDR3 length: 14 residues. The CDR3 sequence: CASSPGGGAREQYF. DNA for the CDR3: TGTGCCAGCTCACCTGGCGGGGGGGCACGGGAGCAGTACTTC.

This clone was recorded once. J is TRBJ1-3 and V is TRBV5-4; the D gene is possibly TRBD1 (6 bases). Germline V CDR1 and CDR2: SGHNT, YYREEE (reference sequence). V was shortened by 3 bases and J by 1 base, with 11 bases between the two germline ends. This CDR3 contains 15 residues. The CDR3 sequence: CASSSNTGSGNTIYF. DNA for the CDR3: TGTGCCAGCAGCTCCAATACAGGGTCTGGAAACACCATATATTTT. Full variable domain (missing parts from reference TRBV5-4 and TRBJ1-3): ETGVTQSPTHLIKTRGQQVTLRCSSQSGHNTVSWYQQALGQGPQFIFQYYREEENGRGNFPPRFSGLQFPNYSSELNVNALELDDSALYLCASSSNTGSGNTIYFGEGSWLTVV.